This T cell receptor (beta chain) was found in a study of blood T cell repertoires in COVID-19. Authors' analysis steps: Quantification of nucleated cells was approximated via reference gene primer amplification. This table comes from immunoSEQ multiplex PCR, and its TCRdb copy is limited to in-frame clones, with some not included. That table supplies the V and J calls and clone size; D and trimming were determined from the DNA. The table lists roughly 230,000 clones, 70% to 90% of them singletons. Germline V gives CDR1 SQVTM, CDR2 ANQGSEA. The V segment lost 1 base and the J segment 7 bases; nucleotides outside the gene matches: 8. CDR3 length equals 14 residues. Recruitment covered over 20 US areas and drew participants whose ages spanned roughly 18 to 89 years. Within 2 weeks before study entry, exposed participants met a COVID-19 case.

This clonotype was obtained from a woman in her 50s who had been exposed to COVID-19. The source material was PBMCs or T cells enriched from blood (not recorded which). The V call is TRBV29-1, the J call TRBJ1-1; 8 bases agree with TRBD1. The CDR3 loop is CSVEVGGQGYEAFF. The CDR3 DNA follows: TGCAGCGTTGAAGTGGGTGGACAGGGATATGAAGCTTTCTTT.